The 13 T cell receptor beta chains below come from one sample, sequenced in a study of T cell responses to AZD1222 COVID-19 vaccine. Method: immunoSEQ multiplex PCR; TCRdb's copy keeps in-frame clones and lacks some. The sample carries over 110,000 clones, roughly 93% recorded once. Sequenced here: peripheral blood, sampled 28 days after the second AZD1222 dose. The origin of the receptors is an adult who received the AZD1222 COVID-19 vaccine.

The V gene is TRBV6-1, the J gene TRBJ1-4; TRBD1 aligns across 7 bases. J gave up 5 bases and V 3 bases, and 6 bases lay outside the gene matches. The CDR3 spans 15 residues. Germline assignment: CDR1 MNHNS and CDR2 SASEGT. The CDR3 loop reads CASSDEGTVNEKLFF. The CDR3 DNA follows: TGTGCCAGCAGTGATGAAGGGACAGTAAATGAAAAACTGTTTTTT.

The V and J genes are TRBV28 and TRBJ1-5, with D tentatively TRBD1 (6 bases). There are 17 residues in the CDR3. Trimming took off 5 bases at V and 7 bases at J, with 24 bases between the two ends. The germline V gene has CDR1 MDHEN and CDR2 SYDVKM. The CDR3 protein is CASSPRWGARSGQPQHF. The CDR3 nucleotides read TGTGCCAGCAGTCCCCGGTGGGGGGCGCGGAGTGGCCAGCCCCAGCATTTT. Looking up the rest from reference TRBV28 and TRBJ1-5 gives the full variable domain: DVKVTQSSRYLVKRTGEKVFLECVQDMDHENMFWYRQDPGLGLRLIYFSYDVKMKEKGDIPEGYSVSREKKERFSLILESASTNQTSMYLCASSPRWGARSGQPQHFGDGTRLSIL.

The chain combines TRBV5-4 with TRBJ2-5, with TRBD2 matching 11 bases. CDR1 and CDR2 (germline): SGHNT, YYREEE (reference sequence). Trimming cost V 6 bases and J 1 base; bases outside gene matches: 5. CDR3 size: 15 residues. The CDR3 nucleotides read TGTGCCAGCACACTTAGCGGGGGGGTCCAAGAGACCCAGTACTTC. Residues: CASTLSGGVQETQYF.

This clone was recorded only once. The chain carries TRBV4-1 and TRBJ1-1; D is unresolved. Germline lookup yields CDR1 MGHRA and CDR2 YSYEKL. Trimming left V 1 base short and J 1 base short, with 13 bases between. This CDR3 has 16 residues. CDR3 loop: CASSQGRNVRNTEAFF. The CDR3 coding sequence is TGCGCCAGCAGCCAAGGAAGGAACGTACGGAACACTGAAGCTTTCTTT.

The rearrangement links TRBV3-1 (or the pseudogene TRBV3-2) to TRBJ2-7, with 9 bases fitting TRBD2. V lost 3 bases, J lost 6 bases, and 12 bases stayed unmatched. CDR1 is LGHDT, CDR2 YNNKEL, per germline (reference sequence). CDR3 length equals 16 residues. The chain's CDR3 is CASSQPSGGGASEQYV. The CDR3 DNA sequence: TGTGCCAGCAGCCAGCCCTCCGGCGGGGGGGCCTCCGAGCAGTACGTC.

The chain uses TRBV27 and TRBJ2-5; D is uncertain. The CDR3 is 14 amino acids. With 9 bases removed from V and 2 bases from J, the gap between germline ends came to 16 bases. CDR1 is MNHEY and CDR2 is SMNVEV in the germline V gene (reference sequence). Written as DNA, the CDR3 is TGTGCCAGTTCTCCCCGGGTCCCTCAAGAGACCCAGTACTTC. Its protein product is CASSPRVPQETQYF.

The rearrangement joins TRBV5-4 to TRBJ1-6, with 9 nucleotides matching TRBD1. The CDR3 has 17 residues. The germline V gene has CDR1 SGHNT and CDR2 YYREEE (reference sequence). V lost 4 bases and J lost 9; bases outside the gene matches: 14. This CDR3 reads CASSPYTGGKKGSPLHF. The CDR3 DNA reads as TGTGCCAGCAGCCCTTATACAGGGGGCAAAAAAGGTTCACCCCTCCACTTT.

The chain carries TRBV9 and TRBJ1-5, with no clear D. The CDR3 contains 14 residues. Germline CDR1 is SGDLS and CDR2 is YYNGEE. V was pared by 3 bases and J by 0 bases, with 7 bases between. CDR3: CASSAGNSNQPQHF. The CDR3 DNA sequence: TGTGCCAGCAGCGCAGGTAATAGCAATCAGCCCCAGCATTTT.

The chain recombines TRBV7-2 with TRBJ1-1; D is unclear. Trimming removed 4 bases from V and 1 base from J, with 4 bases in between. The CDR3 is 12 amino acids. Germline lookup yields CDR1 SGHTA and CDR2 FQGNSA. The CDR3, as DNA: TGTGCCAGCAGCTACGGGAACACTGAAGCTTTCTTT. Its protein product is CASSYGNTEAFF.

The chain has TRBV2 and TRBJ1-1; D unresolved. V was shortened by 5 bases and J by 1 base, with 11 bases between the two germline ends. The germline V gene encodes CDR1 SNHLY and CDR2 FYNNEI. The CDR3 covers 14 residues. CDR3 sequence: CASSSRTPNTEAFF. The CDR3 bases are TGTGCCAGCAGTTCACGGACGCCGAACACTGAAGCTTTCTTT.

The rearrangement uses TRBV7-6 and TRBJ2-7; the D gene could be TRBD1 or TRBD2 (5 bases each). The V and J ends lost 1 base and 5 bases respectively, with 18 bases between them. The CDR3 is made up of 16 amino acids. Germline CDR1 is SGHVS and CDR2 is FNYEAQ. The CDR3 here is CASSLGGDHQFDEQYF. For the CDR3, the DNA is TGTGCCAGCAGCTTAGGAGGGGACCACCAATTTGACGAGCAGTACTTC.

The gene calls are TRBV28 and TRBJ1-5; D is uncertain. CDR1 and CDR2 from the germline V gene are MDHEN and SYDVKM. V lost 5 bases to trimming and J lost 11 bases, with 13 bases between them. This CDR3 is built from 12 residues. As DNA, the CDR3 is TGTGCCAGCAGTCGCGACTATGAGGCCCAGCATTTT. It codes for CASSRDYEAQHF.

As DNA, the CDR3 is TGTGCCAGCAGCTTGCACGGTTGGGGTTCACCCCTCCACTTT. Its protein product is CASSLHGWGSPLHF. The chain joins TRBV5-6 to TRBJ1-6; D uncertain. The V gene's germline CDR1 is SGHDT and CDR2 YYEEEE. Trimming left V 1 base short and J 9 bases short, with 11 bases between. The CDR3 extends over 14 amino acids.